The TCR beta chain under discussion was sequenced for a study of CD8+CD57+ T cells in acquired aplastic anemia. This clonotype was picked up a small number of times. Selection for sequencing was limited to patients who had shown CD8+CD57+ cell expansion by flow cytometry. Receipt of therapy had not occurred in any patient by the time of blood sampling. This CDR3 is 12 amino acids long. With 6 bases removed from V and 9 bases from J, the gap between germline ends came to 12 bases. Germline V CDR1 and CDR2: DFQATT, SNEGSKA (reference sequence). Template material for TCR beta VDJ and CDR3 profiling consisted of genomic DNA. MiXCR, run by TCRdb on the reads, gives a single entry per CDR3 protein. The sample includes 200,000 to 250,000 distinct CDR3 sequences, approximately 51% seen only once; the top ten take just under 20%.

This clonotype was sampled from a human donor with aplastic anemia. The chain couples TRBV20-1 to TRBJ1-6; D is unclear. Sequenced: sorted CD4+, CD8+, or CD8+CD57+ T cells (not recorded which) from PBMCs. The CDR3 reads CSADPGGSPLHF. In nucleotides, the CDR3 is TGCAGTGCGGACCCTGGAGGTTCACCCCTCCACTTT.